The rows below give T cell receptor beta chains drawn from one sample of a study of blood T cell repertoires in COVID-19. Data came from immunoSEQ multiplex PCR; TCRdb stores just in-frame clones and leaves some out. The sample records about 50,000 clones, around 90% being singletons. The sequencing input was peripheral blood. These receptors were obtained from a human donor in a cohort sampled during active COVID-19. The CDR3 runs from the conserved cysteine through the conserved F or W.

CASSSWTSGNTDTQYF | TRBV7-9
CASSYGGPNQPQHF | TRBV6-2/TRBV6-3
CSVEDLEGKTANEQFF | TRBV29-1
CASSPGGAGTADTQYF | TRBV6-2/TRBV6-3
CASSDRTGGRELFF | TRBV6-6
CSVDGQGTEAFF | TRBV29-1
CASSPRSDSQSPSYEQYF | TRBV13
CASSQERPGIYGYTF | TRBV4-1
CASSLMGHAETQYF | TRBV7-8
CASTSGYNEQFF | TRBV2
CASSLEPREETQYF | TRBV5-1
CATSRDTPGGAVTQYF | TRBV15
CASSLATPGQGKNGYTF | TRBV28
CASSEMSQAHSPLHF | TRBV6-1
CASSEAGTEAFF | TRBV6-1
CASQLRQGASGNYGYTF | TRBV28
CASSLKAAGRREKLFF | TRBV28
CASTQPTGGSGEAFF | TRBV19
CSVVGTGRGANVLTF | TRBV29-1
CASGQGDTYEQYF | TRBV30
CSVGLNEKLFF | TRBV29-1
CASRSSGHPGDTQYF | TRBV6-6
CASSSGVSTDTQYF | TRBV5-1
CASREQGGAYNEQFF | TRBV5-4
CSVGGTGGGYGYTF | TRBV29-1
CASSQPGQGNGYTF | TRBV16
CASSQELAGRLSKNIQYF | TRBV3-1/TRBV3-2
CASSLYPGNNQPQHF | TRBV5-4
CASSEGTGRNGYTF | TRBV28
CATSRKGQGFTGELFF | TRBV15
CATTGGGDNSPLHF | TRBV19
CASSYAGGNNEQFF | TRBV27
CASSSGQGQTEAFF | TRBV11-3
CARSLKGGTGITDTQYF | TRBV5-3